This T cell receptor beta chain was retrieved from a study of graft-versus-host responses after intestinal transplantation. Overall study: Recipients had transplants, and these were multivisceral, liver-intestinal, or isolated intestinal. All recipients were given anti-thymocyte globulin induction, and tacrolimus and steroids were then administered for 2 to 4 years.

Method: immunoSEQ multiplex PCR; TCRdb's copy keeps in-frame clones and lacks some. The sample records over 35,000 clones, less than 95% being singletons. V dropped 5 bases and J dropped 0 bases, with 30 bases sitting between them. The germline V gene encodes CDR1 SGDLS and CDR2 YYNGEE. The CDR3 contains 21 residues. In regard to this clone: The target antigen is unknown.

Study results and caveats: Individuals carrying graft-donor T cell macrochimerism showed high graft-versus-host to host-versus-graft clonal ratios in allografts.

V and J are TRBV9 and TRBJ1-5; D gene ambiguous. The sequence was obtained from a human patient who received an intestinal transplant, so some T cells may come from the graft donor. The sample consisted of PBMCs, taken 300 to 320 days after intestinal transplant. CDR3 bases: TGTGCCAGCAGACCCGAGAGGAAGACCCCTCCAAGTCTGTATAGCAATCAGCCCCAGCATTTT. It codes for CASRPERKTPPSLYSNQPQHF. Full variable domain (remainder filled in from reference TRBV9 and TRBJ1-5): DSGVTQTPKHLITATGQRVTLRCSPRSGDLSVYWYQQSLDQGLQFLIQYYNGEERAKGNILERFSAQQFPDLHSELNLSSLELGDSALYFCASRPERKTPPSLYSNQPQHFGDGTRLSIL.